Listed below are T cell receptor beta chains from one sample, sequenced in a study of blood T cell repertoires in COVID-19. TCRdb keeps only in-frame clones here, not all; method: immunoSEQ multiplex PCR. The data contain under 250,000 clones, under 90% of them singletons. Material: PBMCs or T cells enriched from blood (not recorded which). The receptors here all came from a woman between 45 and 60 years old with acute COVID-19. Each CDR3 is given with its conserved first and last residue. D genes are given only for firm matches. Only some rows state a clone size, as once, few, many or a class for expanded clones.

d_gene,j_gene,v_gene,abundance,CDR3aa,CDR3nt
NA,TRBJ1-4,TRBV2,NA,CASSDGHPPNEKLFF,TGTGCCAGCAGTGACGGACATCCCCCTAATGAAAAACTGTTTTTT
TRBD2,TRBJ2-7,TRBV7-2,once,CASSLVGTSGANEQYF,TGTGCCAGCAGCTTAGTTGGCACTAGCGGGGCTAACGAGCAGTACTTC
NA,TRBJ1-1,TRBV5-1,NA,CASSPGQALLGAFF,TGCGCCAGCAGCCCGGGACAAGCTCTCTTAGGAGCTTTCTTT
TRBD2,TRBJ2-7,TRBV18,NA,CASSPIAGGDYEQYF,TGTGCCAGCTCACCGATCGCGGGGGGAGACTACGAGCAGTACTTC
TRBD1,TRBJ2-5,TRBV9,NA,CASSVGQVGGETQYF,TGTGCCAGCAGCGTGGGACAGGTAGGGGGAGAGACCCAGTACTTC
NA,TRBJ1-1,TRBV2,NA,CASSGQPLGGTEAFF,TGTGCCAGCAGTGGTCAACCCCTCGGGGGTACTGAAGCTTTCTTT
NA,TRBJ1-5,TRBV4-2,once,CASSQDGEQPQHF,TGTGCCAGCAGCCAAGATGGGGAGCAGCCCCAGCATTTT
NA,TRBJ1-5,TRBV19,NA,CASTAGEHQPQHF,TGTGCCAGCACGGCGGGTGAGCATCAGCCCCAGCATTTT
TRBD2,TRBJ2-3,TRBV11-3,few,CASSLEGGGEGTDTQYF,TGTGCCAGCAGCTTAGAGGGCGGGGGGGAGGGCACAGATACGCAGTATTTT
NA,TRBJ2-3,TRBV2,NA,CASSEGLASTDTQYF,TGTGCCAGCAGTGAAGGGCTAGCATCCACAGATACGCAGTATTTT
TRBD1,TRBJ2-2,TRBV28,NA,CASMGQATNTGELFF,TGTGCCAGCATGGGACAGGCGACAAACACCGGGGAGCTGTTTTTT
TRBD2,TRBJ2-7,TRBV7-2,NA,CASSLLAGGLYEQYF,TGTGCCAGCAGCTTATTAGCGGGCGGACTTTACGAGCAGTACTTC
TRBD1,TRBJ2-6,TRBV18,NA,CASSRGGTGANVLTF,TGTGCCAGCTCACGAGGGGGCACTGGGGCCAACGTCCTGACTTTC
TRBD2,TRBJ2-7,TRBV4-1,NA,CASSQARLAGGPYEQYF,TGCGCCAGCAGCCAAGCCCGACTAGCGGGAGGGCCCTACGAGCAGTACTTC
TRBD2,TRBJ2-1,TRBV3-1/TRBV3-2,few,CASSQDLPSGSHNEQFF,TGTGCCAGCAGCCAAGACTTACCAAGCGGGAGTCACAATGAGCAGTTCTTC
TRBD2,TRBJ2-1,TRBV28,once,CASSTDHGGAANEQFF,TGTGCCAGCAGTACCGATCACGGGGGGGCCGCGAATGAGCAGTTCTTC
NA,TRBJ1-5,TRBV7-2,NA,CASSQDSYQPQHF,TGTGCCAGCAGCCAGGATAGTTATCAGCCCCAGCATTTT
NA,TRBJ1-5,TRBV7-9,NA,CASSKSGGNQPQHF,TGTGCCAGCAGCAAATCGGGGGGGAATCAGCCCCAGCATTTT
TRBD1,TRBJ2-2,TRBV27,NA,CASRSPTGGGGTGELFF,TGTGCCAGTAGATCACCGACAGGGGGAGGGGGGACCGGGGAGCTGTTTTTT
NA,TRBJ2-7,TRBV28,NA,CASSKGVYEQYF,TGTGCCAGCAGTAAGGGGGTCTACGAGCAGTACTTC
TRBD2,TRBJ2-1,TRBV9,NA,CASSVGPSWGGEYEQFF,TGTGCCAGCAGCGTAGGACCTAGCTGGGGGGGGGAATATGAGCAGTTCTTC
TRBD2,TRBJ2-2,TRBV6-1,NA,CASSASWTSGRTGELFF,TGTGCCAGCAGTGCATCCTGGACTAGCGGGAGAACCGGGGAGCTGTTTTTT
NA,TRBJ2-5,TRBV7-2,NA,CASSFRLETQYF,TGTGCCAGCAGCTTTCGGTTAGAGACCCAGTACTTC
NA,TRBJ2-1,TRBV3-1/TRBV3-2,NA,CASAGVNEQFF,TGTGCCAGCGCCGGTGTCAATGAGCAGTTCTTC
NA,TRBJ1-5,TRBV28,NA,CASSSPGGNNQPQHF,TGTGCCAGCAGTTCCCCCGGGGGAAACAATCAGCCCCAGCATTTT
NA,TRBJ1-1,TRBV5-1,NA,CASSLGELNTEAFF,TGCGCCAGCAGCTTGGGGGAGTTGAACACTGAAGCTTTCTTT
NA,TRBJ2-6,TRBV12-5,NA,CASDPPGQIPGANVLTF,TGTGCTAGTGATCCGCCGGGACAAATCCCTGGGGCCAACGTCCTGACTTTC
NA,TRBJ1-4,TRBV30,NA,CAWRGTGREKLFF,TGTGCCTGGAGGGGCACAGGGCGGGAAAAACTGTTTTTT
TRBD1,TRBJ2-7,TRBV23-1,NA,CASSHGTGVVYEQYF,TGCGCCAGCAGTCACGGGACAGGGGTTGTCTACGAGCAGTACTTC
TRBD1,TRBJ2-1,TRBV25-1,few,CASKGGQGGNEQFF,TGTGCCAGCAAGGGGGGACAGGGAGGAAATGAGCAGTTCTTC
NA,TRBJ2-1,TRBV3-1/TRBV3-2,NA,CASSQEQGAYNEQFF,TGTGCCAGCAGCCAAGAACAAGGAGCCTACAATGAGCAGTTCTTC
TRBD2,TRBJ2-3,TRBV3-1/TRBV3-2,NA,CASSQGVSGRYADTQYF,TGTGCCAGCAGCCAAGGGGTTAGCGGGAGATACGCAGATACGCAGTATTTT
NA,TRBJ2-7,TRBV7-2,NA,CASSLAGGPYEQYF,TGTGCCAGCAGCTTAGCGGGAGGACCCTACGAGCAGTACTTC
NA,TRBJ1-1,TRBV27,NA,CASSGGGAGFSEAFF,TGTGCCAGCAGTGGGGGGGGCGCCGGGTTCTCTGAAGCTTTCTTT
NA,TRBJ2-7,TRBV7-2,few,CASSPKRDRGFSYEQYF,TGTGCCAGCAGCCCAAAGCGAGACCGGGGATTCTCCTACGAGCAGTACTTC
TRBD1,TRBJ1-6,TRBV27,NA,CASSSHGTGSYDSPLHF,TGTGCCAGCAGTTCCCACGGGACAGGGTCCTACGATTCACCCCTCCACTTT
NA,TRBJ1-2,TRBV28,NA,CASSYNGRNYGYTF,TGTGCCAGCAGCTATAACGGGAGGAACTATGGCTACACCTTC
NA,TRBJ2-1,TRBV10-3,NA,CAISDSRGYNEQFF,TGTGCCATCAGTGATAGCCGGGGGTACAATGAGCAGTTCTTC
NA,TRBJ2-7,TRBV4-3,NA,CASSQSGRVGHEQYF,TGCGCCAGCAGCCAAAGTGGCAGGGTTGGCCACGAGCAGTACTTC